The 14 T cell receptor beta chains given below trace back to one sample, sequenced in a study of T cells in Graves' hyperthyroidism and ophthalmopathy. Amplification of TCR beta CDR3 regions used RNA as the template. During a first-round RT-PCR of the TCR CDR3, the HTBI primer set was used. TCRdb fed the multiplex PCR reads into MiXCR, producing one record per CDR3 protein. The table shows more than 500,000 distinct CDR3 sequences, with about 16% occurring only once. The sequenced sample was blood. The origin of the receptors is a young woman with Graves' ophthalmopathy.

J is TRBJ1-3 and V is TRBV12-3 or TRBV12-4; D may be TRBD1 (6 bases). The CDR3 covers 15 residues. V was clipped by 3 bases and J by 2 bases, with 11 bases between them. CDR3 DNA: TGTGCCAGCAGTTTGTACAGGGTAACTGGAAACACCATATATTTT. This codes for CASSLYRVTGNTIYF.

This clonotype was observed a few times. The chain links TRBV28 to TRBJ1-3; D perhaps matches TRBD1 (6 bases). CDR3 length: 15 amino acids. Germline loops: CDR1 MDHEN, CDR2 SYDVKM. Trimming removed 3 bases from V and 5 bases from J, with 14 bases in between. Here the CDR3 reads CASSFRGAQRNTIYF. Here the CDR3 DNA reads TGTGCCAGCAGTTTTCGGGGGGCCCAGCGAAACACCATATATTTT.

This clonotype was seen many times. The chain is built from TRBV7-2 and TRBJ2-5, with 8 bases that match TRBD2. The germline V gene encodes CDR1 SGHTA and CDR2 FQGNSA. V lost 2 bases, J lost 5 bases, and 4 bases stayed unmatched. The CDR3 totals 14 residues. The DNA of the CDR3 is TGTGCCAGCAGCTTAACGGGAGGGCCGGAGACCCAGTACTTC. It encodes CASSLTGGPETQYF.

The chain links TRBV18 to TRBJ1-2; possible D gene TRBD1, 5 bases. The V and J ends lost 4 bases and 6 bases respectively, with 18 bases between them. CDR1 is KGHSH and CDR2 is LQKENI in the germline V gene. The CDR3 spans 15 residues. The CDR3 DNA follows: TGTGCCAGCTCACACGGCCTGGGGCTCTCCAATGGCTACACCTTC. The encoded protein is CASSHGLGLSNGYTF.

This clonotype has just a few counts. This chain links TRBV28 with TRBJ1-1; maybe TRBD1 (6 bases). This CDR3 region has 13 residues. CDR1 and CDR2 from the germline V gene are MDHEN and SYDVKM. V lost 8 bases, J lost 1 base, and 11 bases lay in between. In nucleotides, the CDR3 is TGTGCCAGCTACCAGGGGTCGAACACTGAAGCTTTCTTT. Its translation: CASYQGSNTEAFF.

This clonotype was observed a handful of times. This sequence joins TRBV28 and TRBJ1-2; a weak D match, TRBD1 (6 bases). Trimming took off 10 bases at V and 0 bases at J, with 12 bases between the two ends. The CDR3 consists of 13 residues. Germline CDR1 MDHEN, CDR2 SYDVKM. CDR3 DNA: TGTGCCACCCCGGACAGAACTAACTATGGCTACACCTTC. Translating gives CATPDRTNYGYTF.

This clonotype was observed many times. The J gene is TRBJ1-2, the V gene TRBV28; D is uncertain. Germline CDR1 is MDHEN and CDR2 is SYDVKM. V dropped 7 bases and J dropped 7 bases, with 13 bases sitting between them. This CDR3 comprises 12 residues. The DNA of the CDR3 is TGTGCCAGCAATCTCCCCGGGGTTGGCTACACCTTC. This sequence encodes CASNLPGVGYTF.

This clonotype was recorded a few times. This chain uses TRBV10-3 with TRBJ1-5, with no clear D. The CDR3 is 14 residues long. Trimming cost V 10 bases and J 0 bases, with 13 bases left between them. CDR1 and CDR2 (germline): ENHRY, SYGVKD. CDR3 in amino acids: CATRPGYSNQPQHF. DNA for the CDR3: TGTGCCACCCGCCCGGGTTATAGCAATCAGCCCCAGCATTTT.

The chain links TRBV27 to TRBJ1-1; D is undetermined. Germline CDR1 is MNHEY and CDR2 is SMNVEV (reference sequence). CDR3 length: 15 residues. The V end was cut by 4 bases, the J end by 5 bases, with 17 bases between. This CDR3 reads CASSSNARYGTEAFF. DNA for the CDR3: TGTGCCAGCAGTTCAAACGCCAGGTATGGGACTGAAGCTTTCTTT.

The rearrangement links TRBV7-7 to TRBJ2-5; a weak D match, TRBD2 (5 bases). The CDR3 is made up of 17 amino acids. From germline, CDR1 is SSHAT and CDR2 FNYEAQ (reference sequence). V lost 5 bases to trimming and J lost 1 base, with 20 bases between them. This chain's CDR3 is CASSPRASWERQETQYF. The CDR3 DNA sequence: TGTGCCAGCAGCCCGAGAGCTAGCTGGGAACGCCAAGAGACCCAGTACTTC.

Comments on this clonotype: At one boundary the junction diverges from the germline segment, which might be a read error. The V gene is TRBV5-1, the J gene TRBJ2-3; 9 bases are a match to TRBD1. Germline lookup yields CDR1 SGHRS and CDR2 YFSETQ. The CDR3 covers 16 residues. CDR3 DNA: TGCGCCAGCAGCTTCGCGACAGGGGGAAACACAGATACGCAGTGTTTT. Residues: CASSFATGGNTDTQCF.

The chain combines TRBV7-2 with TRBJ2-1, with 10 positions matching TRBD1. The junction had 5 bases not matched to a gene; V was cut back by 5 bases and J by 4 bases. The CDR3 has 15 amino acids. CDR1 and CDR2 (germline): SGHTA, FQGNSA. CDR3 in amino acids: CASSVDRGGYNEQFF. Here the CDR3 DNA reads TGTGCCAGCAGCGTGGACAGGGGGGGGTACAATGAGCAGTTCTTC.

The V gene is TRBV7-9, the J gene TRBJ2-4; 9 positions agree with TRBD2. Germline V gene lookup returns CDR1 SEHNR and CDR2 FQNEAQ (reference sequence). After removal of 1 base from V and 8 bases from J, the junction contained 3 bases not matched to a gene. The CDR3 has 14 residues. DNA for the CDR3: TGTGCCAGCAGCTTAGGACTAGCGGCGTACATTCAGTACTTC. Amino acids: CASSLGLAAYIQYF. Together with reference TRBV7-9 and TRBJ2-4, the CDR3 gives the full variable domain: DTGVSQNPRHKITKRGQNVTFRCDPISEHNRLYWYRQTLGQGPEFLTYFQNEAQLEKSRLLSDRFSAERPKGSFSTLEIQRTEQGDSAMYLCASSLGLAAYIQYFGAGTRLSVL.

This clonotype came up many times. The chain carries TRBV6-2 or TRBV6-3 and TRBJ1-5; 9 nucleotides line up with TRBD1. With V trimmed by 4 bases and J by 0 bases, 1 base remained unmatched. From germline, CDR1 is MNHEY and CDR2 SVGEGT. The CDR3 is 15 amino acids. CDR3 DNA: TGTGCCAGCAGTTGGACAGGGGCTAGCAATCAGCCCCAGCATTTT. Amino acids: CASSWTGASNQPQHF.